This T cell receptor beta chain was identified in a study of cytomegalovirus exposure and HLA in healthy donors. V was clipped by 10 bases and J by 0 bases, with 10 bases between them. CDR1 and CDR2 from the germline V gene are ENHRY and SYGVKD. This CDR3 is 12 amino acids long. About this clone itself: Its antigen is not known.

Study outcomes and limitations: A missense variant in DCLRE1C was later tied to TCR beta V- and J-gene trimming. There was a cluster of highly shared sequence variants that was likely a sequencing artifact.

13 Jbeta primers and 60 Vbeta primers were used for the PCR. Profiled with immunoSEQ multiplex PCR; TCRdb holds only in-frame clones, not every one. The sample lists about 52,000 clones, 65% to 85% seen once, with approximately 2.7% in the top ten. Input material: PBMCs. The gene calls are TRBV10-3 and TRBJ2-7; D is perhaps TRBD1 (6 bases). The TCR originated in a man aged 18 to 29 in good health and CMV-seronegative. The CDR3 DNA reads as TGTGCCAGCAGGGACATCTCCTACGAGCAGTACTTC. The encoded protein is CASRDISYEQYF.